The clone carrying this TCR beta chain occurred once. Its antigen is as yet unknown. These data belong to a study of cytomegalovirus exposure and HLA in healthy donors. Looking at the study overall: An early data release held 79 million or so unique TCRs from HLA-typed donors.

General study results and limits: Later on, a genetic analysis was performed. It linked a missense variant in DCLRE1C with V- and J-gene trimming of TCR beta.

PCR was performed using 60 Vbeta and 13 Jbeta primers. The assay was immunoSEQ multiplex PCR, and TCRdb's table has in-frame clones only and misses some. The repertoire holds 150,000 or so clones, with 60% to 85% as singletons. V dropped 2 bases and J dropped 6; count of bases not matched to a gene: 5. This CDR3 region has 14 residues. CDR1 SGHDT and CDR2 YYEEEE come from the germline V gene. The chain employs TRBV5-6 and TRBJ2-4; 7 nucleotides match TRBD1. The sequenced sample consisted of PBMCs. The receptor was isolated from a woman in her thirties or forties in good health and CMV-seronegative. The CDR3 DNA reads as TGTGCCAGCAGCTTTGTGACAGGGCGAAACATTCAGTACTTC. Its translation: CASSFVTGRNIQYF.